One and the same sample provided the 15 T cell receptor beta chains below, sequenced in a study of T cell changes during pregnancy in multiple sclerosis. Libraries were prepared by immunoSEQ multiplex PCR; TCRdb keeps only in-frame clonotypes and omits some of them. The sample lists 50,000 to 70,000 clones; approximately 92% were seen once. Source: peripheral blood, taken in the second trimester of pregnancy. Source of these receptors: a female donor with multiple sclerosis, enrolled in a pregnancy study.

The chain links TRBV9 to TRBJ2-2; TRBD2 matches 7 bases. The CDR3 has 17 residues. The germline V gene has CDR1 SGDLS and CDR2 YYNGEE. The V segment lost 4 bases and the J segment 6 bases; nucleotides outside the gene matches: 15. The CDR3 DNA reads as TGTGCCAGCAGCCCCCGGGGGGTGGGGTTTGAGTCCGGGGAGCTGTTTTTT. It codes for CASSPRGVGFESGELFF.

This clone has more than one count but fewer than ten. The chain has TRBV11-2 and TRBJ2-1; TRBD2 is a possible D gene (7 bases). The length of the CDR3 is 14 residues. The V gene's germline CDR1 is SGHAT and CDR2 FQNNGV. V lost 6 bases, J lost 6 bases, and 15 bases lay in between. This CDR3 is CASRGGGGINEQFF. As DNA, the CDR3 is TGTGCCAGCAGGGGGGGCGGGGGCATCAATGAGCAGTTCTTC.

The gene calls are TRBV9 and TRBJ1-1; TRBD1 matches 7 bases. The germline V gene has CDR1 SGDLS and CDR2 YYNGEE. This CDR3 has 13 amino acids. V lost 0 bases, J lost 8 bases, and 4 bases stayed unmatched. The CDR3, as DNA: TGTGCCAGCAGCGTAGAGGCGACAGGGGAAGCTTTCTTT. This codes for CASSVEATGEAFF.

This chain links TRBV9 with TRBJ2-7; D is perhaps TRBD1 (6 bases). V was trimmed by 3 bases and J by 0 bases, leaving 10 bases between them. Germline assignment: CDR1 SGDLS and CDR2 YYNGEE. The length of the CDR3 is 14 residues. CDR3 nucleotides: TGTGCCAGCAGCGAAACAGGGAGCTCCTACGAGCAGTACTTC. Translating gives CASSETGSSYEQYF.

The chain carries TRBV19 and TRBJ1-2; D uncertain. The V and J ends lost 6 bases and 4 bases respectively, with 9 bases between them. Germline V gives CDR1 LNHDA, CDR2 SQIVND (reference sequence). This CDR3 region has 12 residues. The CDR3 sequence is CASSSAGYGYTF. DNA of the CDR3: TGTGCCAGTAGCTCGGCAGGCTATGGCTACACCTTC.

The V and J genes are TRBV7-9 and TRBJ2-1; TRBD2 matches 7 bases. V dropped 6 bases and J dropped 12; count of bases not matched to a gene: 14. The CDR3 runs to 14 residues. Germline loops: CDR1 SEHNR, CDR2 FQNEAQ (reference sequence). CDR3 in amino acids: CASSIGLAEIWQFF. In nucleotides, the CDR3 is TGTGCCAGCAGTATAGGGCTAGCGGAGATTTGGCAGTTCTTC.

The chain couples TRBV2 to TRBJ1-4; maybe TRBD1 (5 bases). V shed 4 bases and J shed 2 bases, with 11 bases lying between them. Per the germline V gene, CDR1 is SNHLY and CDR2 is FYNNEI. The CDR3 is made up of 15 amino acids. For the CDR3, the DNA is TGTGCCAGCAGTGTTGAAAGGGGTACTAATGAAAAACTGTTTTTT. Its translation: CASSVERGTNEKLFF.

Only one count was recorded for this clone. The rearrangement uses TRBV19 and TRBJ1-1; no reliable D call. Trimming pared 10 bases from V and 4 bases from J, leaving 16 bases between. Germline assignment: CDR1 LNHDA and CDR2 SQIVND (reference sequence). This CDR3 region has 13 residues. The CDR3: CATTRSLTTEAFF. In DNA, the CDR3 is TGTGCCACCACCCGGTCCCTAACCACTGAAGCTTTCTTT.

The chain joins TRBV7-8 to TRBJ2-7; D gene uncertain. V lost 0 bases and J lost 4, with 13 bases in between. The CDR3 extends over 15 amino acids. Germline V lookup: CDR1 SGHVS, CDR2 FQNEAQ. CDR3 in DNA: TGTGCCAGCAGCTTAGCTCTCTGGAGTACATACGAGCAGTACTTC. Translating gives CASSLALWSTYEQYF.

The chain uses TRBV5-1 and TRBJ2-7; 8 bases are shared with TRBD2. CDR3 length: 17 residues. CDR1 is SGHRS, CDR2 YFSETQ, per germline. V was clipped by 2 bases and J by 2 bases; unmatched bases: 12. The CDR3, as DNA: TGCGCCAGCAGCTTACGCCCTAGGAGCGGGAGTCCCTACGAGCAGTACTTC. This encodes CASSLRPRSGSPYEQYF.

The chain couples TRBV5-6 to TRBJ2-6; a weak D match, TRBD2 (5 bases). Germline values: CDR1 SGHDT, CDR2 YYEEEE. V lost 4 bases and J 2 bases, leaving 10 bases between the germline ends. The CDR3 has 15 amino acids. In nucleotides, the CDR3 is TGTGCCAGCAGCCGCAGCGGAACTGGGGCCAACGTCCTGACTTTC. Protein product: CASSRSGTGANVLTF.

CDR3 sequence reads: CASSPSGSGNTIYF. CDR3 sequence (DNA): TGTGCCAGCAGCCCTAGTGGTTCAGGAAACACCATATATTTT. The rearrangement joins TRBV9 to TRBJ1-3; no definite D call. This CDR3 has 14 amino acids. CDR1 is SGDLS and CDR2 is YYNGEE in the germline V gene. Trimming took off 4 bases at V and 4 bases at J, with 12 bases between the two ends.

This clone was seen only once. The CDR3 sequence: CASSFGSVSQETQYF. CDR3 bases: TGCGCCAGCAGCTTCGGGAGCGTAAGCCAAGAGACCCAGTACTTC. The chain employs TRBV5-1 and TRBJ2-5; D may be TRBD2 (6 bases). The CDR3 totals 15 residues. Per germline, CDR1 SGHRS and CDR2 YFSETQ. Trimming shortened V by 2 bases and J by 1 base, and 12 bases separated the two germline ends.

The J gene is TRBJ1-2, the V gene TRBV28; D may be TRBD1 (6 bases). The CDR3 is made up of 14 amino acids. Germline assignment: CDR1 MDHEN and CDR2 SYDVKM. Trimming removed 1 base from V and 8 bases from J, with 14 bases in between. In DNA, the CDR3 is TGTGCCAGCAGTTTATCGGACAGTTTAGGGGGCTACACCTTC. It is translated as CASSLSDSLGGYTF.

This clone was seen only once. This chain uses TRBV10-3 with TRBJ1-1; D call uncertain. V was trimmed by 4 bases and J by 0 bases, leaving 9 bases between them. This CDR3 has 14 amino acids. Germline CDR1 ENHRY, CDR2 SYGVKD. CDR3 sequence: CAISAVLMNTEAFF. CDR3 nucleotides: TGTGCCATCAGTGCTGTCCTTATGAACACTGAAGCTTTCTTT.